This T cell receptor (beta chain) was documented in a study of post-analysis software for immune sequencing data. With V trimmed by 5 bases and J by 1 base, 6 bases remained unmatched. From germline, CDR1 is MNHNY and CDR2 SVGAGI (reference sequence). This CDR3 comprises 15 residues. cDNA libraries of TCR beta carried unique molecular identifiers. T cells numbering about 0.9 to 10 million yielded cDNA molecules that totaled roughly 500,000. Using its own MiXCR run on the PCR reads, TCRdb lists one record per CDR3 protein. The sample holds 750,000 to 900,000 distinct CDR3 sequences, around 45% seen once. Concerning this clonotype: Antigen: not known.

Overall study findings and caveats: There was significantly lower normalized Chao1 diversity in multiple sclerosis patients than in controls. Relative to controls, patients had several TRBV segments at higher frequency, with TRBV5-6, TRBV5-1 and TRBV20-1 among these. F measure clustering grouped samples strongly by preparation batch.

The J gene is TRBJ2-7, the V gene TRBV6-6; 9 bases match TRBD2. The sequencing input was blood. The clonotype originates from a girl between 5 and 17 years old with multiple sclerosis. CDR3 region: CASSPAGGTSYEQYF. The CDR3 bases are TGTGCCAGCAGTCCAGCGGGAGGAACGTCCTACGAGCAGTACTTC.